Described below is a single T cell receptor (beta chain) sequence and its context. This entry comes from a study of blood T cell repertoires in COVID-19. Here immunoSEQ multiplex PCR was the method, and the copy in TCRdb shows in-frame clones only, minus some. The sample consists of 45,000 to 60,000 clones, 70% to 90% of them appearing once. Germline assignment: CDR1 MGHRA and CDR2 YSYEKL. CDR3 length: 13 residues. Trimming took off 5 bases at V and 10 bases at J, with 15 bases between the two ends. The chain recombines TRBV4-1 with TRBJ1-5; D ambiguous. The source material was peripheral blood. The TCR originated in a human donor in a cohort sampled during active COVID-19. The CDR3 sequence is CASSSQTGGPQHF. In DNA form, the CDR3 reads TGCGCCAGCAGCTCTCAAACCGGCGGTCCCCAGCATTTT.